The 9 T cell receptor beta chains below come from one sample, sequenced in a study of control samples from healthy donors and cancer patients. Method: immunoSEQ multiplex PCR; TCRdb's copy keeps in-frame clones and lacks some. Of fewer than 85,000 clones listed, around nine tenths are singletons. Sequences were obtained from blood. Source of these receptors: a man aged 45-65 years in good health.

The gene calls are TRBV6-5 and TRBJ1-2, with 8 bases identical to TRBD1. Germline CDR1 MNHEY, CDR2 SVGAGI. The CDR3 is 14 amino acids. Losses at the gene ends were 4 bases for V and 4 bases for J; bases not matched to a gene: 5. CDR3 protein: CASSSDRALYGYTF. The CDR3 DNA follows: TGTGCCAGCAGTTCGGACAGGGCCCTCTATGGCTACACCTTC.

This rearrangement joins TRBV6-6 to TRBJ1-4, with TRBD1 matching over 7 bases. Looked up from germline, CDR1 is MNHNY and CDR2 is SVGAGI (reference sequence). V dropped 7 bases and J dropped 2; count of bases not matched to a gene: 4. The CDR3 totals 14 residues. DNA of the CDR3: TGTGCCAGCACCCGACAGGGTACTAATGAAAAACTGTTTTTT. As protein: CASTRQGTNEKLFF.

This clone was picked up one time. The V gene is TRBV7-6, the J gene TRBJ2-2, with D perhaps TRBD2 (6 bases). V was cut by 1 base and J by 0 bases, with 18 bases left in between. This CDR3 is 19 amino acids long. Germline loops: CDR1 SGHVS, CDR2 FNYEAQ. CDR3 in DNA: TGTGCCAGCAGCTTAGGATCCGATCCTCGCGGGACGAACACCGGGGAGCTGTTTTTT. Protein product: CASSLGSDPRGTNTGELFF.

This sequence joins TRBV7-2 and TRBJ2-7; D is perhaps TRBD2 (6 bases). This CDR3 comprises 11 residues. CDR1 is SGHTA, CDR2 FQGNSA, per germline. V shed 8 bases and J shed 6 bases, with 11 bases lying between them. CDR3 loop: CASRGGREQYF. CDR3 nucleotide sequence: TGTGCCAGCCGTGGAGGGCGCGAGCAGTACTTC.

This chain joins TRBV3-1 (or the pseudogene TRBV3-2) and TRBJ2-3, with 7 bases that match TRBD2. The CDR3 extends over 15 amino acids. Germline loops: CDR1 LGHDT, CDR2 YNNKEL (reference sequence). J was trimmed by 3 bases and V by 1 base; bases with no gene match: 4. CDR3 in amino acids: CASSQGVGGTDTQYF. The CDR3 DNA follows: TGTGCCAGCAGCCAAGGGGTGGGGGGGACAGATACGCAGTATTTT.

V usage is TRBV19 and J usage is TRBJ2-1; TRBD2 aligns across 7 bases. Trimming at V came to 6 bases and at J to 2 bases, leaving 4 bases not matched to a gene. CDR1 is LNHDA and CDR2 is SQIVND in the germline V gene (reference sequence). The CDR3 has 14 amino acids. The CDR3 reads CASSPGRPYNEQFF. CDR3 DNA sequence: TGTGCCAGTAGCCCCGGGAGGCCCTACAATGAGCAGTTCTTC.

The chain carries TRBV18 and TRBJ1-1; 7 bases line up with TRBD1. J lost 3 bases, V lost 4 bases, and 5 bases had no gene match. The CDR3 runs to 14 residues. The V gene's germline CDR1 is KGHSH and CDR2 LQKENI. The chain's CDR3 is CASSQDRVHTEAFF. The CDR3 bases are TGTGCCAGCTCACAAGACAGGGTCCACACTGAAGCTTTCTTT.

J is TRBJ2-2 and V is TRBV7-9; 9 bases agree with TRBD2. The CDR3 spans 17 residues. From germline, CDR1 is SEHNR and CDR2 FQNEAQ (reference sequence). Trimming cost V 5 bases and J 2 bases; bases outside gene matches: 9. The CDR3 region has the DNA TGTGCCAGCAGCCCGAGGGCTAGCGGGGTAAACACCGGGGAGCTGTTTTTT. This sequence encodes CASSPRASGVNTGELFF.

This clone was seen a single time. V is TRBV5-6 and J is TRBJ1-5, with 9 bases fitting TRBD1. The CDR3 has 17 amino acids. V lost 2 bases and J lost 1; bases outside the gene matches: 7. CDR1 and CDR2 from the germline V gene are SGHDT and YYEEEE. As DNA, the CDR3 is TGTGCCAGCAGCTTAAACAGGGGGCTGAGGAGCAATCAGCCCCAGCATTTT. It is translated as CASSLNRGLRSNQPQHF. The full variable domain, with the rest looked up from reference TRBV5-6 and TRBJ1-5, is DAGVTQSPTHLIKTRGQQVTLRCSPKSGHDTVSWYQQALGQGPQFIFQYYEEEERQRGNFPDRFSGHQFPNYSSELNVNALLLGDSALYLCASSLNRGLRSNQPQHFGDGTRLSIL.